This T cell receptor (beta chain) was obtained from a study of CD8+ T cells in alopecia areata. Study outcomes and limitations: Because one nonresponder was included, the link of baseline CD8+ expansion to response is considered uncertain.

About this clone: No antigen is known for it. The sample contains more than one DNA sequence encoding this CDR3.

Indicated treatment: oral pan-JAK inhibitor, 5-10 mg twice daily. Extraction of RNA preceded its reverse transcription into cDNA, which served as the sequencing template. Only in-frame clones appear in the TCRdb table, and some are missing; sequencing was by immunoSEQ multiplex PCR. In the table there are roughly 220,000 clones, approximately 72% of which are singletons. The V gene's germline CDR1 is SGHRS and CDR2 YFSETQ. V dropped 0 bases and J dropped 5 bases, with 5 bases sitting between them. The CDR3 sequence is 12 residues long. The sequenced sample was CD4+ T cells sorted from blood, obtained at approximately week 42, from a patient treated with tofacitinib. The chain has TRBV5-1 and TRBJ2-5, with unresolved D. The TCR comes from a human donor with alopecia areata. This chain's CDR3 is CASSLGRETQYF. CDR3 DNA sequence: TGCGCCAGCAGCTTGGGACGGGAGACCCAGTACTTC.